The clone carrying this T cell receptor (beta chain) was recorded once. Its antigen is undetermined. Trimming took 10 bases from V and 1 from J, leaving 18 bases between them. CDR1 is SGHTA, CDR2 FQGTGA, per germline. CDR3 length: 15 amino acids. Clones were sequenced by immunoSEQ multiplex PCR, and TCRdb holds only the in-frame ones, with some missing. Of 150,000 to 200,000 clones listed, 85% to 95% are singletons. This entry belongs to a study of T cell responses to AZD1222 COVID-19 vaccine. Points from the study as a whole: Just a handful of AZD1222 recipients were seropositive at baseline. Sampling captured repertoires only after the peak T cell response. The donor group comprised mostly white British people and more females; the analysis possibly underestimated clonal diversity. The study found vaccine-associated CD4 TCRs spanning spike, dominant at 160-218 and 743-854.

The source was peripheral blood, collected on day 0 of AZD1222 vaccination. This rearrangement joins TRBV7-3 to TRBJ2-3, with D possibly being TRBD2 (5 bases). The TCR was taken from an adult in good health. The CDR3 nucleotides read TGTGCCATCATCGGGGAAACACGAGGCACAGATACGCAGTATTTT. Encoded protein: CAIIGETRGTDTQYF.